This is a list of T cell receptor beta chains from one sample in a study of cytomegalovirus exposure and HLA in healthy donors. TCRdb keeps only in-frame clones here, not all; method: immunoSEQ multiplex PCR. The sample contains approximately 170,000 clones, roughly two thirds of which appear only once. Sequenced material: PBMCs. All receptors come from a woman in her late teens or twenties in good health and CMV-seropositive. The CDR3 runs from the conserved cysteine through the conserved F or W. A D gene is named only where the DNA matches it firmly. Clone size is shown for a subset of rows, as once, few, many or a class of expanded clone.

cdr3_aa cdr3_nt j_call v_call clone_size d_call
CASGFFGGTGLGEQYF TGTGCTAGTGGTTTTTTTGGTGGGACAGGGTTAGGCGAGCAGTACTTC TRBJ2-7 TRBV12-5 . TRBD1
CASSQDGGARDTQYF TGTGCCAGCAGCCAAGATGGAGGGGCACGAGATACGCAGTATTTT TRBJ2-3 TRBV4-2 . .
CAIRGQGDGGYTF TGTGCCATCAGGGGGCAGGGGGACGGTGGCTACACCTTC TRBJ1-2 TRBV10-3 . TRBD1
CASSLVGQSYEQYF TGTGCCAGCAGCTTGGTGGGACAGTCCTACGAGCAGTACTTC TRBJ2-7 TRBV5-5 . TRBD1
CASIVPTGREAFF TGTGCCAGCATTGTCCCGACAGGACGTGAAGCTTTCTTT TRBJ1-1 TRBV28 . .
CASSLVGAGGTEAFF TGTGCCAGCAGCTTAGTAGGGGCCGGGGGCACTGAAGCTTTCTTT TRBJ1-1 TRBV7-2 . .
CASSLDRLRENEAFF TGTGCCAGCAGCTTGGACCGGCTGCGGGAGAATGAAGCTTTCTTT TRBJ1-1 TRBV5-5 . .
CASSPPTATGNTIYF TGTGCCAGCTCACCACCGACAGCCACTGGAAACACCATATATTTT TRBJ1-3 TRBV18 once .
CASSPLGGGNTGELFF TGTGCCAGCAGTCCTCTGGGGGGGGGAAACACCGGGGAGCTGTTTTTT TRBJ2-2 TRBV2 . TRBD2
CASSAKGLAGIAGLNEQFF TGTGCCAGCAGTGCTAAGGGACTAGCGGGAATTGCTGGGCTCAATGAGCAGTTCTTC TRBJ2-1 TRBV6-4 . TRBD2
CASSFGTGPYNEQFF TGCGCCAGCAGCTTCGGGACAGGCCCTTACAATGAGCAGTTCTTC TRBJ2-1 TRBV5-1 . TRBD1
CASSRGGPTSEQYF TGTGCCAGCAGCCGAGGGGGCCCCACGTCCGAGCAGTACTTC TRBJ2-7 TRBV7-2 . TRBD1
CASSQGGVSNQPQHF TGTGCCAGCAGCCAAGGAGGTGTTAGCAATCAGCCCCAGCATTTT TRBJ1-5 TRBV14 . .
CASSPKWDSSMSTDTQYF TGTGCCAGCAGTCCAAAGTGGGACAGCTCCATGTCCACAGATACGCAGTATTTT TRBJ2-3 TRBV27 . TRBD1
CASSSGGSYEQYF TGTGCCAGCAGCTCCGGAGGCTCCTACGAGCAGTACTTC TRBJ2-7 TRBV7-9 few .
CASSDGQGRTSSTDTQYF TGTGCCAGCAGCGACGGACAGGGACGGACCTCTAGCACAGATACGCAGTATTTT TRBJ2-3 TRBV9 few TRBD1
CASSPGTGKRDQPQHF TGTGCCAGCAGCCCCGGGACAGGGAAGCGGGATCAGCCCCAGCATTTT TRBJ1-5 TRBV11-2 . TRBD1
CASNTGGLGSYEQYF TGTGCCAGCAACACAGGGGGCTTGGGCTCCTACGAGCAGTACTTC TRBJ2-7 TRBV6-5 . TRBD1
CASSFGTSGGQFF TGTGCCAGCAGCTTTGGGACTAGCGGGGGGCAGTTCTTC TRBJ2-1 TRBV11-3 . TRBD2
CASSSSTNEKLFF TGTGCCAGCAGTTCATCAACTAATGAAAAACTGTTTTTT TRBJ1-4 TRBV28 . .
CSVGTGNEQFF TGCAGCGTCGGGACAGGGAATGAGCAGTTCTTC TRBJ2-1 TRBV29-1 . TRBD1
CASKPDSSYNSPLHF TGTGCCAGCAAGCCAGACAGCTCCTATAATTCACCCCTCCACTTT TRBJ1-6 TRBV2 . .
CASSQTGGGTEAFF TGTGCCAGCAGTCAAACAGGGGGCGGCACTGAAGCTTTCTTT TRBJ1-1 TRBV28 . TRBD1
CASSQELAGGPDTQYF TGCGCCAGCAGCCAAGAACTAGCGGGGGGGCCAGATACGCAGTATTTT TRBJ2-3 TRBV4-3 medium-sized TRBD2
CASSERGPDTQYF TGTGCCAGCAGTGAGCGGGGCCCAGATACGCAGTATTTT TRBJ2-3 TRBV6-4 few .
CARPGLGFNEQFF TGTGCCAGACCGGGACTGGGGTTCAATGAGCAGTTCTTC TRBJ2-1 TRBV19 . .
CASSIRGTGIERGTEAFF TGTGCCAGTAGTATTCGGGGGACAGGCATTGAACGAGGGACTGAAGCTTTCTTT TRBJ1-1 TRBV19 . TRBD1
CASVGGAATNEKLFF TGTGCCAGTGTCGGCGGAGCTGCAACTAATGAAAAACTGTTTTTT TRBJ1-4 TRBV19 . .
CATSSFWTTPTYYGYTF TGTGCCACCAGCAGCTTCTGGACAACTCCGACGTATTATGGCTACACCTTC TRBJ1-2 TRBV15 . .
CASSLVPGTSGYTF TGTGCCAGCAGCTTAGTTCCAGGAACGAGTGGCTACACCTTC TRBJ1-2 TRBV7-8 few .
CASSLRQGPSYEQYF TGTGCCAGCAGCTTACGACAGGGGCCCTCCTACGAGCAGTACTTC TRBJ2-7 TRBV7-2 . TRBD1
CAISAGTSGGNQETQYF TGTGCCATCAGTGCGGGGACTAGCGGGGGGAACCAAGAGACCCAGTACTTC TRBJ2-5 TRBV10-3 . TRBD2
CASSQDQVGNSPLHF TGTGCCAGCAGCCAAGACCAGGTGGGCAATTCACCCCTCCACTTT TRBJ1-6 TRBV4-2 . .
CASSSYSHQGAGGYTF TGTGCCAGCAGCTCGTACAGCCACCAGGGGGCAGGTGGCTACACCTTC TRBJ1-2 TRBV5-4 . TRBD1
CASSISGYPGSPLHF TGTGCCAGTAGTATAAGCGGCTACCCGGGGTCACCCCTCCACTTT TRBJ1-6 TRBV19 . .
CASSLLGDGRGETQYF TGTGCCAGCAGCTTATTGGGGGACGGGCGGGGAGAGACCCAGTACTTC TRBJ2-5 TRBV7-2 . .
CASSSGTGDYEQYF TGTGCCAGCAGCTCCGGGACAGGGGATTACGAGCAGTACTTC TRBJ2-7 TRBV5-6 few TRBD1
CASSRGQGYGIQYF TGTGCCAGCAGCCGCGGACAGGGATACGGCATTCAGTACTTC TRBJ2-4 TRBV7-2 . TRBD1
CASSQDDRGIYGYTF TGCGCCAGCAGCCAAGATGACAGGGGGATCTATGGCTACACCTTC TRBJ1-2 TRBV4-1 . TRBD1